This TCR beta chain was documented in a study of T cell responses to AZD1222 COVID-19 vaccine. This clone was recorded only once. Its antigen is currently unknown. The CDR3 contains 13 residues. The germline gives CDR1 LGHDT, CDR2 YNNKEL (reference sequence). Trimming removed 1 base at V and 5 bases at J, with 8 bases between. Measured with immunoSEQ multiplex PCR; TCRdb has only the in-frame clones, and not every one. The repertoire consists of some 96,000 clones, with roughly 91% occurring once and the leading ten covering 1.5% to 2%. Whole-study results and caveats: Baseline antibody screening turned up just a handful of seropositive AZD1222 recipients.

Sequencing used peripheral blood, obtained on day 0 of AZD1222 vaccination. This TCR derives from an adult in good health. This rearrangement joins TRBV3-1 (or the pseudogene TRBV3-2) to TRBJ1-2; the D gene is possibly TRBD1 (5 bases). CDR3 sequence: CASSQAGTYGYTF. The CDR3 region has the DNA TGTGCCAGCAGCCAAGCAGGGACGTATGGCTACACCTTC.